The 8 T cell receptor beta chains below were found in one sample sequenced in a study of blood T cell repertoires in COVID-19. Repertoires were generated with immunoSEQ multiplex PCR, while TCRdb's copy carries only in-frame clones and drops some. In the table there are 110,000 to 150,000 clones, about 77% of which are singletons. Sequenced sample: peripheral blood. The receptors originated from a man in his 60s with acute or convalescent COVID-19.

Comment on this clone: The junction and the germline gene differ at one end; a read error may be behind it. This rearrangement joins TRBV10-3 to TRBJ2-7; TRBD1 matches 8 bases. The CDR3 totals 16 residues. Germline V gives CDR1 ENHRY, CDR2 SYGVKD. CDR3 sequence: CAISESEDRDFYEQYF. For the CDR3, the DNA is TGTGCCATCAGTGAGTCCGAGGACAGGGACTTTTACGAACAGTACTTC.

CDR3 bases: TGTGCCAGCAGTGACGACAGAGCTAATGAAAAACTGTTTTTT. Its translation: CASSDDRANEKLFF. The V call is TRBV2, the J call TRBJ1-4; D might be TRBD1 (5 bases). Trimming removed 3 bases at V and 3 bases at J, with 8 bases between. The CDR3 is made up of 14 amino acids. Germline-derived CDR1 and CDR2 are SNHLY and FYNNEI. The full variable domain, its missing parts supplied by reference TRBV2 and TRBJ1-4, is EPEVTQTPSHQVTQMGQEVILRCVPISNHLYFYWYRQILGQKVEFLVSFYNNEISEKSEIFDDQFSVERPDGSNFTLKIRSTKLEDSAMYFCASSDDRANEKLFFGSGTQLSVL.

The CDR3 nucleotides read TGCAGCGTTGAAGAACTAGGCGGGGAGGGCACAGATACGCAGTATTTT. Its protein product is CSVEELGGEGTDTQYF. The V call is TRBV29-1, the J call TRBJ2-3, with D maybe TRBD2 (6 bases). This CDR3 has 16 amino acids. Trimming pared 0 bases from V and 1 base from J, leaving 14 bases between. CDR1 SQVTM and CDR2 ANQGSEA come from the germline V gene.

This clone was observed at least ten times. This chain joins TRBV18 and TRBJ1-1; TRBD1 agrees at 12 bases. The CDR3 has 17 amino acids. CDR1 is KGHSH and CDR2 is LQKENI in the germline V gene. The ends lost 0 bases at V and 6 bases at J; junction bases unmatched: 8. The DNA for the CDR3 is TGTGCCAGCTCACCACCGGAGGGACAGGGGGCAATCGCTGAAGCTTTCTTT. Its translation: CASSPPEGQGAIAEAFF.

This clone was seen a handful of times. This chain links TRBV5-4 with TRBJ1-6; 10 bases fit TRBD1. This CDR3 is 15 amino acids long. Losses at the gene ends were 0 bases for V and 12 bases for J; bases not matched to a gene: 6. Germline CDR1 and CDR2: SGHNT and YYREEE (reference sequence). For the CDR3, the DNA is TGTGCCAGCAGCTTGGATCGGACAGGGGGTCAACCCCTCCACTTT. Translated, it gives CASSLDRTGGQPLHF.

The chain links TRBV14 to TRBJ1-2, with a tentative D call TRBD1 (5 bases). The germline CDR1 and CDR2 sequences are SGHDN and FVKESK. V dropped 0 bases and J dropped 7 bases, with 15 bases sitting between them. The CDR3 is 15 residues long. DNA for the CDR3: TGTGCCAGCAGCCAAGACATCCAGGGTAGAGGTGGCTACACCTTC. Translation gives CASSQDIQGRGGYTF.

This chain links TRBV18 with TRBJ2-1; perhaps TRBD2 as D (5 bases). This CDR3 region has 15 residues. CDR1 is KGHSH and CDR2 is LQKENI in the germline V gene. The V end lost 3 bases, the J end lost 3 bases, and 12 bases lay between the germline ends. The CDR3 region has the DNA TGTGCCAGCTCACCGTCGGCGGGCCGCTACAATGAGCAGTTCTTC. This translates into CASSPSAGRYNEQFF.

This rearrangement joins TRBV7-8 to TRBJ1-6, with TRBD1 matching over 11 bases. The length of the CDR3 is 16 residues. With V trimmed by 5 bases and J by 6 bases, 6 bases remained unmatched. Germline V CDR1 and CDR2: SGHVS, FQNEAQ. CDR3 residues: CASSHDGQGANSPLHF. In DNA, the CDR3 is TGTGCCAGCAGCCACGACGGACAGGGGGCTAATTCACCCCTCCACTTT.